This T cell receptor (beta chain) originates from a study of T cell repertoires in cytomegalovirus infection. Overall study results and limits: Pooled public TCR beta family frequency picked out CMV carriers with the relevant HLA.

About this clonotype: Its antigen is unidentified.

TCRdb reprocessed the reads with MiXCR, giving one entry per CDR3 protein. The sample yields 86,000 or so distinct CDR3 sequences, about 24% seen once. Trimming removed 5 bases from V and 9 bases from J, with 13 bases in between. This CDR3 contains 12 residues. Germline-derived CDR1 and CDR2 are SGHVT and SQSDAQ. The chain uses TRBV7-4 and TRBJ1-2; D gene unclear. The sequence derives from a human donor in good health (CMV status not recorded). Some clones in this sample may be carry-over from other donors' samples. The specimen was CD8+ T cells from cultured PBMCs, collected from culture after CMV antigen stimulation. The CDR3 spells CASSLERGSYTF. CDR3 sequence (DNA): TGTGCCAGCAGCCTCGAACGTGGTAGCTACACCTTC.